The 20 T cell receptor beta chains below all came from one sample that was sequenced in a study of cytomegalovirus exposure and HLA in healthy donors. The PCR contained 60 Vbeta and 13 Jbeta primers. Method: immunoSEQ multiplex PCR; TCRdb's copy keeps in-frame clones and lacks some. The sample comprises around 110,000 clones, around 85% of which are singletons, and roughly 3.7% rests with the top ten. Sequencing input: PBMCs. The receptors were gathered from a man aged 55 to 70 in good health and CMV-seronegative.

The genes are TRBV7-2 and TRBJ1-2; 7 bases map to TRBD1. CDR3 length: 14 residues. Germline values: CDR1 SGHTA, CDR2 FQGNSA. Unmatched junction bases numbered 6, after V lost 2 bases and J lost 6 bases. CDR3 amino acids: CASSLIRGQDGYTF. Written as DNA, the CDR3 is TGTGCCAGCAGCTTAATAAGGGGGCAGGATGGCTACACCTTC.

V is TRBV5-1 and J is TRBJ1-1; D unclear. The germline V gene has CDR1 SGHRS and CDR2 YFSETQ. Trimming stripped 0 bases from V and 1 base from J, with 7 bases between. This CDR3 comprises 14 residues. CDR3 amino acids: CASSLVAGNTEAFF. For the CDR3, the DNA is TGCGCCAGCAGCTTGGTGGCGGGGAACACTGAAGCTTTCTTT.

As concerns this clone: This specimen includes other DNA sequences encoding the same CDR3. The chain carries TRBV5-6 and TRBJ1-5; D is unresolved. CDR1 SGHDT and CDR2 YYEEEE come from the germline V gene. The ends were cut back, 4 bases at V and 10 bases at J, with 15 bases in the middle. The CDR3 has 13 amino acids. This CDR3 reads CASSERSGSPQHF. Written as DNA, the CDR3 is TGTGCCAGCAGCGAACGTAGCGGTTCACCCCAGCATTTT.

This clone was seen a single time. This sequence joins TRBV7-3 and TRBJ2-3, with D perhaps matching TRBD1 (6 bases). V was cut by 1 base and J by 2 bases, with 7 bases left in between. The CDR3 sequence is 14 residues long. Germline V lookup: CDR1 SGHTA, CDR2 FQGTGA. CDR3 residues: CASSLNRATDTQYF. In DNA, the CDR3 is TGTGCCAGCAGCTTAAACAGGGCCACAGATACGCAGTATTTT.

V usage is TRBV2 and J usage is TRBJ1-4; TRBD1 aligns across 12 bases. Germline V CDR1 and CDR2: SNHLY, FYNNEI. This CDR3 region has 15 residues. V shed 6 bases, J shed 2 bases, and the junction held 1 base outside the gene matches. For the CDR3, the DNA is TGTGCCAGCAGAGGGACAGGGGGCACTAATGAAAAACTGTTTTTT. It translates to CASRGTGGTNEKLFF. Based on the CDR3 plus reference TRBV2 and TRBJ1-4, the full variable domain is EPEVTQTPSHQVTQMGQEVILRCVPISNHLYFYWYRQILGQKVEFLVSFYNNEISEKSEIFDDQFSVERPDGSNFTLKIRSTKLEDSAMYFCASRGTGGTNEKLFFGSGTQLSVL.

Turning to this clone: The same CDR3 arises from other DNA sequences in this sample as well. The rearrangement joins TRBV5-4 to TRBJ2-5; D is perhaps TRBD2 (6 bases). The CDR3 has 13 amino acids. Germline lookup yields CDR1 SGHNT and CDR2 YYREEE (reference sequence). V shed 3 bases and J shed 2 bases, with 8 bases lying between them. CDR3 loop: CASSSGGQETQYF. CDR3 nucleotide sequence: TGTGCCAGCAGCTCCGGGGGACAAGAGACCCAGTACTTC.

The rearrangement uses TRBV7-2 and TRBJ1-3; D uncertain. The V end was cut by 5 bases, the J end by 4 bases, with 12 bases between. CDR1 SGHTA and CDR2 FQGNSA come from the germline V gene. The CDR3 consists of 14 residues. Written as DNA, the CDR3 is TGTGCCAGCAGCCCGGGAAAACTCGGAAACACCATATATTTT. Its protein is CASSPGKLGNTIYF.

The table lists this clone with a few counts. CDR3 region: CASSLGYRIGEKLFF. The CDR3 coding sequence is TGTGCCAGCAGCTTAGGGTACAGGATAGGTGAAAAACTGTTTTTT. V usage is TRBV7-9 and J usage is TRBJ1-4; a weak D match, TRBD1 (5 bases). The CDR3 runs to 15 residues. CDR1 and CDR2 from the germline V gene are SEHNR and FQNEAQ (reference sequence). Trimming removed 1 base at V and 7 bases at J, with 13 bases between.

V usage is TRBV11-2 and J usage is TRBJ1-1, with 9 bases identical to TRBD1. The CDR3 spans 16 residues. V lost 3 bases and J lost 1; bases outside the gene matches: 6. Germline V gene sequence: CDR1 SGHAT, CDR2 FQNNGV. The CDR3 bases are TGTGCCAGCAGCTTCTATACAGGGGGCGCGAACACTGAAGCTTTCTTT. Translating gives CASSFYTGGANTEAFF.

The J gene is TRBJ1-2, the V gene TRBV6-1; no clear D. CDR3 length equals 14 residues. Germline CDR1 reads MNHNS; CDR2 reads SASEGT. V was pared by 2 bases and J by 2 bases, with 9 bases between. The CDR3 is CASSEPTGNYGYTF. The CDR3 bases are TGTGCCAGCAGTGAACCCACGGGAAACTATGGCTACACCTTC.

The chain recombines TRBV6-1 with TRBJ1-3, with D hard to call. V gave up 3 bases and J gave up 0 bases, with 12 bases separating them. Germline-derived CDR1 and CDR2 are MNHNS and SASEGT. This CDR3 is built from 16 residues. The CDR3 is CASSERINHSGNTIYF. In DNA form, the CDR3 reads TGTGCCAGCAGTGAGAGGATCAACCACTCTGGAAACACCATATATTTT.

J is TRBJ1-1 and V is TRBV5-5; D perhaps matches TRBD1 (6 bases). The CDR3 sequence is 13 residues long. V lost 4 bases and J 11 bases, leaving 18 bases between the germline ends. Germline V gives CDR1 SGHKS, CDR2 YYEKEE (reference sequence). CDR3 coding DNA: TGTGCCAGCAGCGAGGGAGGGGGGATTAGGGCTTTCTTT. This gives the protein CASSEGGGIRAFF.

The chain has TRBV5-6 and TRBJ1-5; a possible D gene is TRBD1 (5 bases). Germline CDR1 is SGHDT and CDR2 is YYEEEE. V lost 0 bases and J lost 2, with 12 bases in between. The CDR3 spans 16 residues. The CDR3 reads CASSLGGVYGNQPQHF. CDR3 nucleotides: TGTGCCAGCAGCTTGGGGGGGGTATACGGCAATCAGCCCCAGCATTTT.

The chain has TRBV28 and TRBJ2-7; 14 bases are a match to TRBD2. Germline V CDR1 and CDR2: MDHEN, SYDVKM. The ends lost 6 bases at V and 3 bases at J; junction bases unmatched: 10. The CDR3 is made up of 17 amino acids. The CDR3: CASSTGLAGVSFYEQYV. CDR3 nucleotides: TGTGCCAGCAGCACGGGACTAGCGGGGGTTTCCTTCTACGAGCAGTACGTC.

The chain recombines TRBV4-2 with TRBJ2-1; a possible D gene is TRBD1 (6 bases). With 4 bases removed from V and 2 bases from J, the gap between germline ends came to 6 bases. Germline V CDR1 and CDR2: LGHNA, YNFKEQ. The CDR3 loop spans 13 amino acids. The CDR3 DNA follows: TGTGCCAGCAGCCCAGGGGCCTACAATGAGCAGTTCTTC. Protein product: CASSPGAYNEQFF.

This chain links TRBV6-5 with TRBJ2-2, with 8 bases lining up with TRBD1. CDR3 length: 15 residues. Germline CDR1 and CDR2: MNHEY and SVGAGI. The V segment lost 6 bases and the J segment 6 bases; nucleotides outside the gene matches: 9. CDR3 residues: CASSAGGAGAGELFF. The CDR3, as DNA: TGTGCCAGCAGCGCAGGGGGCGCTGGGGCCGGGGAGCTGTTTTTT.

This clone was observed a handful of times. CDR3 loop: CASSLASQGTYNSPLHF. CDR3 nucleotide sequence: TGTGCCAGCAGCTTGGCCTCCCAGGGGACCTATAATTCACCCCTCCACTTT. The rearrangement links TRBV5-4 to TRBJ1-6, with D possibly TRBD1 on 6 matching bases. This CDR3 region has 17 residues. V was trimmed by 0 bases and J by 2 bases, leaving 12 bases between them. Germline CDR1 and CDR2: SGHNT and YYREEE (reference sequence).

This rearrangement joins TRBV21-1 to TRBJ2-7; no DNA check was done on the table's D call, TRBD2. TRBV21-1 is a pseudogene segment. The CDR3 sequence is 19 residues long. CDR3 sequence (DNA): TGTGCCAGCAGCAAGAGACCCGCGGGGGTTTGGGGCCTGACCTACGAGCAGTACGTC. Encoded protein: CASSKRPAGVWGLTYEQYV.

This clone showed up just a few times. The J gene is TRBJ1-2, the V gene TRBV7-9; 8 nucleotides agree with TRBD1. Germline V gene data show CDR1 as SEHNR and CDR2 as FQNEAQ (reference sequence). The CDR3 is 15 residues long. V dropped 5 bases and J dropped 6; count of bases not matched to a gene: 11. CDR3 sequence reads: CASSPAGGASNGYTF. In DNA form, the CDR3 reads TGTGCCAGCAGCCCTGCAGGGGGCGCGAGTAATGGCTACACCTTC.

This clone was counted between two and nine times. This chain uses TRBV7-2 with TRBJ1-4; 11 nucleotides line up with TRBD1. Trimming at V came to 4 bases and at J to 5 bases, leaving 12 bases not matched to a gene. The CDR3 sequence is 18 residues long. Germline CDR1 SGHTA, CDR2 FQGNSA. The CDR3 loop reads CASSSPADRGRGNEKLFF. The CDR3 DNA reads TGTGCCAGCAGCTCCCCTGCGGACAGGGGGCGAGGAAATGAAAAACTGTTTTTT.